These 22 T cell receptor beta chains were sequenced from one sample in a study of shared clonotypes between healthy human individuals. Repertoires were generated with immunoSEQ multiplex PCR, while TCRdb's copy carries only in-frame clones and drops some. The sample includes around 320,000 clones, about nine tenths of them seen just once. The specimen was memory CD8+ T cells sorted from blood. Subset noted: CD45RO+ cells pooled with CCR7-negative TemRA cells. These receptors were taken from a man aged 18 to 30 in good health.

The chain employs TRBV5-6 and TRBJ2-7; TRBD2 aligns across 7 bases. The CDR3 has 13 amino acids. The V gene's germline CDR1 is SGHDT and CDR2 YYEEEE. The V and J ends lost 3 bases and 5 bases, in that order; junction bases with no gene match: 5. CDR3 region: CASSSWTRDEQYF. The DNA of the CDR3 is TGTGCCAGCAGCTCCTGGACTAGAGACGAGCAGTACTTC.

The V and J genes are TRBV7-6 and TRBJ2-7; tentative D call: TRBD1 (5 bases). V gave up 2 bases and J gave up 1 base, with 18 bases separating them. The CDR3 totals 17 residues. Germline loops: CDR1 SGHVS, CDR2 FNYEAQ. The CDR3 sequence: CASSLISGAGQSYEQYF. The CDR3 DNA sequence: TGTGCCAGCAGCTTAATTTCCGGAGCAGGGCAATCCTACGAGCAGTACTTC.

The chain recombines TRBV7-9 with TRBJ2-7; 8 nucleotides align to TRBD1. Germline loops: CDR1 SEHNR, CDR2 FQNEAQ (reference sequence). V shed 5 bases, J shed 3 bases, and the junction held 6 bases outside the gene matches. This CDR3 has 14 amino acids. The CDR3 region is CASSLGTGYYEQYF. In DNA form, the CDR3 reads TGTGCCAGCAGCCTCGGGACAGGATACTACGAGCAGTACTTC.

V gene TRBV7-6 combines with J gene TRBJ2-7; no clear D gene. The CDR3 totals 14 residues. V gave up 3 bases and J gave up 3 bases, with 12 bases separating them. Germline CDR1 and CDR2: SGHVS and FNYEAQ. CDR3 in amino acids: CASSFRSHGYEQYF. CDR3 nucleotides: TGTGCCAGCAGCTTTAGATCCCATGGCTACGAGCAGTACTTC.

As concerns this clone: Different DNA sequences within this sample yield the same CDR3. This sequence joins TRBV5-1 and TRBJ1-1; 9 nucleotides line up with TRBD1. V lost 7 bases, J lost 0 bases, and 4 bases stayed unmatched. CDR3 size: 14 residues. Germline CDR1 reads SGHRS; CDR2 reads YFSETQ. This chain's CDR3 is CASSRTGVNTEAFF. Written as DNA, the CDR3 is TGCGCCAGCTCTCGGACAGGGGTGAACACTGAAGCTTTCTTT.

CDR3: CATSRDPQDRSTDTQYF. The CDR3 DNA reads as TGTGCCACCAGCAGAGACCCCCAGGACAGGAGCACAGATACGCAGTATTTT. V and J are TRBV15 and TRBJ2-3; 7 bases are shared with TRBD1. The CDR3 spans 17 residues. Trimming at V came to 0 bases and at J to 0 bases, leaving 6 bases not matched to a gene. Germline assignment: CDR1 LNHNV and CDR2 YYDKDF (reference sequence).

J is TRBJ2-4 and V is TRBV9, with D unclear. The V end was cut by 1 base, the J end by 0 bases, with 8 bases between. The CDR3 consists of 15 residues. Germline V gives CDR1 SGDLS, CDR2 YYNGEE. The DNA of the CDR3 is TGTGCCAGCAGCGTAATCGTGTTAGCCAAAAACATTCAGTACTTC. Translated, it gives CASSVIVLAKNIQYF.

V and J are TRBV6-5 and TRBJ1-2; 11 bases are shared with TRBD1. The CDR3 runs 15 residues. CDR1 and CDR2 (germline): MNHEY, SVGAGI. Trimming at V came to 5 bases and at J to 6 bases, leaving 8 bases not matched to a gene. This CDR3 reads CASSTGTGGIDGYTF. The CDR3 region has the DNA TGTGCCAGCAGTACCGGGACAGGGGGGATTGATGGCTACACCTTC.

Regarding this clone: The sample has other DNA sequences that encode this CDR3 too. V usage is TRBV7-9 and J usage is TRBJ2-1, with unresolved D. V lost 5 bases, J lost 6 bases, and 5 bases lay in between. Germline V gene sequence: CDR1 SEHNR, CDR2 FQNEAQ (reference sequence). The CDR3 is 11 amino acids. CDR3 in amino acids: CASSPSNEQFF. CDR3 nucleotide sequence: TGTGCCAGCAGCCCCTCCAATGAGCAGTTCTTC.

The chain links TRBV7-8 to TRBJ2-7; a possible D gene is TRBD2 (6 bases). Trimming removed 1 base at V and 4 bases at J, with 14 bases between. Germline lookup yields CDR1 SGHVS and CDR2 FQNEAQ. This CDR3 has 15 residues. CDR3 residues: CASSLGLQGGYEQYF. The CDR3 DNA reads as TGTGCCAGCAGCTTAGGTCTGCAGGGAGGATACGAGCAGTACTTC.

This chain joins TRBV9 and TRBJ1-1; 7 nucleotides agree with TRBD1. Losses at the gene ends were 3 bases for V and 5 bases for J; bases not matched to a gene: 7. The CDR3 has 14 residues. Germline loops: CDR1 SGDLS, CDR2 YYNGEE. CDR3 sequence: CASSEGAGVTEAFF. The CDR3, as DNA: TGTGCCAGCAGCGAGGGGGCTGGGGTGACTGAAGCTTTCTTT.

The genes are TRBV13 and TRBJ1-6; 8 positions agree with TRBD1. Germline V CDR1 and CDR2: PRHDT, FYEKMQ (reference sequence). CDR3 length equals 15 residues. Losses at the gene ends were 3 bases for V and 16 bases for J; bases not matched to a gene: 14. The CDR3 here is CASSFRGQGREGLHF. The CDR3 DNA reads TGTGCCAGCAGCTTTCGAGGACAGGGTAGAGAGGGACTCCACTTT.

The chain employs TRBV7-2 and TRBJ1-2; 7 bases align to TRBD1. The trim removed 5 bases at V and 4 bases at J, leaving 10 bases unmatched. The CDR3 runs to 15 residues. The germline gives CDR1 SGHTA, CDR2 FQGNSA. CDR3: CASSQGGRMGYGYTF. The DNA for the CDR3 is TGTGCCAGCAGCCAAGGGGGCAGGATGGGCTATGGCTACACCTTC.

This chain links TRBV11-2 with TRBJ1-2, with TRBD1 as a possible D gene (5 bases). The germline CDR1 and CDR2 sequences are SGHAT and FQNNGV. CDR3 size: 13 residues. Trimming shortened V by 1 base and J by 5 bases, and 8 bases separated the two germline ends. The CDR3 nucleotides are TGTGCCAGCAGCTTAGGACAGACTTATGGCTACACCTTC. Its translation is CASSLGQTYGYTF.

CDR3 in DNA: TGTGCCTGGAGAAAGGTAAATGAGCAGTTCTTC. The encoded protein is CAWRKVNEQFF. This sequence joins TRBV30 and TRBJ2-1, with unresolved D. The V end was cut by 3 bases, the J end by 7 bases, with 7 bases between. Per germline, CDR1 GTSNPN and CDR2 SVGIG (reference sequence). The CDR3 consists of 11 residues.

For this clone: Different DNA sequences within this sample yield the same CDR3. The V and J genes are TRBV7-6 and TRBJ2-2; 10 nucleotides match TRBD1. The CDR3 covers 15 residues. Trimming at V came to 4 bases and at J to 4 bases, leaving 3 bases not matched to a gene. Germline V gene lookup returns CDR1 SGHVS and CDR2 FNYEAQ. In nucleotides, the CDR3 is TGTGCCAGCAGCTCCCGGACAGGGGGCACCGGGGAGCTGTTTTTT. It codes for CASSSRTGGTGELFF.

The chain employs TRBV2 and TRBJ1-6; D is ambiguous. V was pared by 7 bases and J by 5 bases, with 12 bases between. Germline V lookup: CDR1 SNHLY, CDR2 FYNNEI. The length of the CDR3 is 14 residues. CDR3 DNA: TGTGCCAGCAAGTTGTTTCGGGATAATTCACCCCTCCACTTT. This sequence encodes CASKLFRDNSPLHF. Full variable domain (rest looked up from reference TRBV2 and TRBJ1-6): EPEVTQTPSHQVTQMGQEVILRCVPISNHLYFYWYRQILGQKVEFLVSFYNNEISEKSEIFDDQFSVERPDGSNFTLKIRSTKLEDSAMYFCASKLFRDNSPLHFGNGTRLTVT.

The J gene is TRBJ2-6, the V gene TRBV6-6; 7 nucleotides agree with TRBD1. The CDR3 covers 15 residues. From germline, CDR1 is MNHNY and CDR2 SVGAGI (reference sequence). The V and J ends lost 9 bases and 1 base, in that order; junction bases with no gene match: 6. The DNA for the CDR3 is TGTGCCAGTACAGGGGACCTTTCTGGGGCCAACGTCCTGACTTTC. This gives the protein CASTGDLSGANVLTF.

The chain uses TRBV5-1 and TRBJ1-2, with TRBD1 matching 7 bases. V gave up 2 bases and J gave up 1 base; unmatched junction bases: 2. Germline lookup yields CDR1 SGHRS and CDR2 YFSETQ. CDR3 length: 14 residues. CDR3 DNA: TGCGCCAGCAGCTTAAGGGGGCTTAACTATGGCTACACCTTC. Protein sequence: CASSLRGLNYGYTF.

The genes are TRBV27 and TRBJ1-2; TRBD1 matches at 7 bases. The CDR3 has 14 amino acids. The J segment lost 7 bases and the V segment lost 2 bases, leaving 7 bases of the junction unmatched. CDR1 and CDR2 from the germline V gene are MNHEY and SMNVEV (reference sequence). CDR3 sequence reads: CASSLEGAASGYTF. The CDR3 nucleotides are TGTGCCAGCAGTTTAGAGGGGGCGGCATCTGGCTACACCTTC.

The J gene is TRBJ2-2, the V gene TRBV6-1, with a tentative D call TRBD1 (5 bases). This CDR3 contains 14 residues. V gave up 6 bases and J gave up 3 bases, with 11 bases separating them. Germline assignment: CDR1 MNHNS and CDR2 SASEGT. The CDR3 bases are TGTGCCAGCAGGATACAGGATTACACCGGGGAGCTGTTTTTT. This encodes CASRIQDYTGELFF.

This rearrangement joins TRBV7-9 to TRBJ1-2, with TRBD1 as a possible D gene (6 bases). V was cut by 1 base and J by 4 bases, with 10 bases left in between. This CDR3 has 14 residues. Looked up from germline, CDR1 is SEHNR and CDR2 is FQNEAQ (reference sequence). CDR3 sequence (DNA): TGTGCCAGCAGCTTAGTCTGGGGGCTCTATGGCTACACCTTC. The encoded protein is CASSLVWGLYGYTF.